Detailed here is one T cell receptor beta chain. Its matching antigen is unknown. These data come from a study of CD8 T cell repertoires and HIV-1 epitope variants. At the level of the study: Twenty-five autologous and known Gag and Nef epitope variant peptides each stimulated T cells separately. The baseline condition was 1M T cells left uncultured.

Clones were read by immunoSEQ multiplex PCR, and TCRdb kept only the in-frame ones, dropping some. The sample has 4,000 to 6,000 clones, 65% to 75% seen once; the top ten hold around two fifths. CDR3 length equals 19 residues. The germline V gene encodes CDR1 SGHKS and CDR2 YYEKEE (reference sequence). With V trimmed by 5 bases and J by 0 bases, 17 bases remained unmatched. The sequenced material came from cultured CD8+ T cells derived from PBMCs. The receptor was derived from a male donor with HIV. The rearrangement uses TRBV5-5 and TRBJ2-3; 8 nucleotides agree with TRBD1. As DNA, the CDR3 is TGTGCCAGCAGTCTTCTTCCCGGTCAGGGGGCGGAAAGCACAGATACGCAGTATTTT. Amino acids: CASSLLPGQGAESTDTQYF. Variable domain in full (rest from reference TRBV5-5 and TRBJ2-3): DAGVTQSPTHLIKTRGQQVTLRCSPISGHKSVSWYQQVLGQGPQFIFQYYEKEERGRGNFPDRFSARQFPNYSSELNVNALLLGDSALYLCASSLLPGQGAESTDTQYFGPGTRLTVL.